Listed here are 9 T cell receptor beta chains from one sample, sequenced in a study of blood T cell repertoires in COVID-19. Method: immunoSEQ multiplex PCR; TCRdb's copy keeps in-frame clones and lacks some. The data contain roughly 330,000 clones, more than 70% of them singletons. Input material: peripheral blood. The receptors originated from a woman between 50 and 59 years old with acute or convalescent COVID-19.

The chain couples TRBV19 to TRBJ2-1; perhaps TRBD1 as D (5 bases). The V and J ends lost 6 bases and 10 bases respectively, with 13 bases between them. This CDR3 region has 12 residues. Germline loops: CDR1 LNHDA, CDR2 SQIVND (reference sequence). The CDR3 reads CASSPTAAEQFF. For the CDR3, the DNA is TGTGCCAGTAGCCCGACAGCCGCAGAGCAGTTCTTC. Combining the CDR3 with reference TRBV19 and TRBJ2-1 gives the whole variable domain DGGITQSPKYLFRKEGQNVTLSCEQNLNHDAMYWYRQDPGQGLRLIYYSQIVNDFQKGDIAEGYSVSREKKESFPLTVTSAQKNPTAFYLCASSPTAAEQFFGPGTRLTVL.

The chain couples TRBV5-4 to TRBJ1-2; possibly TRBD1 for D (5 bases). Germline V gives CDR1 SGHNT, CDR2 YYREEE (reference sequence). V shed 4 bases and J shed 6 bases, with 13 bases lying between them. The CDR3 length is 13 residues. CDR3 loop: CASSRDWGDGYTF. The DNA for the CDR3 is TGTGCCAGCAGCCGTGACTGGGGGGATGGCTACACCTTC.

This clone was detected many times. The V gene is TRBV4-3, the J gene TRBJ1-6; D is unclear. The CDR3 runs to 15 residues. V was pared by 1 base and J by 6 bases, with 10 bases between. CDR1 is LGHNA, CDR2 YSLEER, per germline. Written as DNA, the CDR3 is TGCGCCAGCAGCCAAGTATTCTTTTTTAATTCACCCCTCCACTTT. It translates to CASSQVFFFNSPLHF.

This chain links TRBV19 with TRBJ2-1; 13 bases map to TRBD2. From germline, CDR1 is LNHDA and CDR2 SQIVND (reference sequence). V dropped 5 bases and J dropped 8; count of bases not matched to a gene: 12. The CDR3 contains 17 residues. The CDR3 region is CASSSPFGTSGVDEQFF. The CDR3 DNA sequence: TGTGCCAGTAGTTCCCCATTCGGGACTAGCGGGGTTGATGAGCAGTTCTTC.

The chain links TRBV18 to TRBJ1-2, with 9 positions matching TRBD1. From germline, CDR1 is KGHSH and CDR2 LQKENI. CDR3 length: 15 residues. J was trimmed by 8 bases and V by 2 bases; bases with no gene match: 9. The CDR3 here is CASSPVQQGQGGYTF. The CDR3 nucleotides are TGTGCCAGCTCACCAGTACAACAGGGACAGGGCGGCTACACCTTC.

The rearrangement uses TRBV11-1 and TRBJ1-1, with D perhaps TRBD1 (5 bases). Germline V gives CDR1 SGHAT, CDR2 FQDESV (reference sequence). There are 13 residues in the CDR3. V lost 5 bases and J 3 bases, leaving 10 bases between the germline ends. CDR3 nucleotide sequence: TGTGCCAGCAGCCCAAGCAGGGACACTGAAGCTTTCTTT. It yields the protein CASSPSRDTEAFF.

The chain joins TRBV3-1 (or the pseudogene TRBV3-2) to TRBJ2-7; unclear D gene. Germline CDR1 is LGHDT and CDR2 is YNNKEL (reference sequence). V dropped 2 bases and J dropped 2 bases, with 7 bases sitting between them. CDR3 length equals 13 residues. The CDR3 loop reads CASSQSGPYEQYV. The CDR3 DNA reads as TGTGCCAGCAGCCAATCTGGCCCCTACGAGCAGTACGTC.

The chain combines TRBV7-6 with TRBJ2-1; 8 nucleotides match TRBD1. The CDR3 consists of 17 residues. V lost 2 bases to trimming and J lost 0 bases; unmatched junction nucleotides: 6. The V gene's germline CDR1 is SGHVS and CDR2 FNYEAQ. Here the CDR3 reads CASSLQGAYSSYNEQFF. CDR3 DNA sequence: TGTGCCAGCAGCTTACAGGGGGCTTACAGCTCCTACAATGAGCAGTTCTTC.

This chain connects TRBV9 to TRBJ2-5, with no clear D. Germline lookup yields CDR1 SGDLS and CDR2 YYNGEE. The CDR3 consists of 14 residues. Trimming left V 0 bases short and J 5 bases short, with 11 bases between. CDR3 in DNA: TGTGCCAGCAGCGTAGTCTCCCCAAGCGAGACCCAGTACTTC. This gives the protein CASSVVSPSETQYF.